The 21 T cell receptor beta chains below were found in one sample sequenced in a study of neurological immune-mediated disorders. TCRdb reanalysed the 5' RACE reads using MiXCR and keeps one entry per CDR3 protein. The repertoire holds around 40,000 distinct CDR3 sequences, with about 13% as singletons. Sequencing input: PBMCs. These receptors came from a female donor in good health.

This clonotype was counted ten times or more. The DNA for the CDR3 is TGTGCCAGCTCACCACGGGCTCGGTCGGCGCGTGACTATGGCTACACCTTC. It is translated as CASSPRARSARDYGYTF. The chain links TRBV18 to TRBJ1-2; D is unclear. Germline V gene data show CDR1 as KGHSH and CDR2 as LQKENI. Trimming took 1 base from V and 3 from J, leaving 18 bases between them. CDR3 size: 17 residues.

Relative to its sample, this clonotype is medium-sized. The rearrangement links TRBV5-1 to TRBJ2-5; D not resolved. CDR3 length: 15 amino acids. Between the trimmed V and J ends, which lost 1 base and 5 bases, there was a span of 15 bases. Germline lookup yields CDR1 SGHRS and CDR2 YFSETQ. This chain's CDR3 is CASSLIPVSLETQYF. As DNA, the CDR3 is TGCGCCAGCAGCTTGATTCCAGTCAGCTTGGAGACCCAGTACTTC. Drawing the rest from reference TRBV5-1 and TRBJ2-5, the complete variable domain is KAGVTQTPRYLIKTRGQQVTLSCSPISGHRSVSWYQQTPGQGLQFLFEYFSETQRNKGNFPGRFSGRQFSNSRSEMNVSTLELGDSALYLCASSLIPVSLETQYFGPGTRLLVL.

This clonotype was counted at least ten times. V gene TRBV30 combines with J gene TRBJ1-5; TRBD1 might be the D (5 bases). This CDR3 is built from 13 residues. The V and J ends lost 5 bases and 9 bases respectively, with 17 bases between them. Germline lookup yields CDR1 GTSNPN and CDR2 SVGIG (reference sequence). CDR3 coding DNA: TGTGCCTGGGCCCCTACAGGCCCGGGGCCCCAGCATTTT. Translation gives CAWAPTGPGPQHF. Filled out from reference TRBV30 and TRBJ1-5, the complete variable domain reads SQTIHQWPATLVQPVGSPLSLECTVEGTSNPNLYWYRQAAGRGLQLLFYSVGIGQISSEVPQNLSASRPQDRQFILSSKKLLLSDSGFYLCAWAPTGPGPQHFGDGTRLSIL.

This clonotype occurred many times. The gene calls are TRBV15 and TRBJ2-3; 11 positions match TRBD2. J gave up 0 bases and V 5 bases, and 4 bases lay outside the gene matches. The CDR3 contains 16 residues. Germline lookup yields CDR1 LNHNV and CDR2 YYDKDF (reference sequence). DNA of the CDR3: TGTGCCACCAGCGGGGGACTAGCGGCTAGCACAGATACGCAGTATTTT. This codes for CATSGGLAASTDTQYF.

This clonotype has a count of ten or more. The V gene is TRBV7-6, the J gene TRBJ2-7; TRBD1 matches 9 bases. Germline values: CDR1 SGHVS, CDR2 FNYEAQ. The CDR3 loop spans 16 amino acids. V gave up 5 bases and J gave up 2 bases; unmatched junction bases: 10. CDR3 coding DNA: TGTGCCAGCAGCGAACATCGGACAGGGGCGACCTACGAGCAGTACTTC. It encodes CASSEHRTGATYEQYF.

This clonotype was recorded at least ten times. The rearrangement joins TRBV6-5 to TRBJ2-3; TRBD2 aligns across 12 bases. The CDR3 totals 16 residues. CDR1 and CDR2 from the germline V gene are MNHEY and SVGAGI. Trimming cost V 4 bases and J 2 bases; bases outside gene matches: 4. The CDR3 DNA follows: TGTGCCAGCAGTTCTCGGACTAGCGGGAACACAGATACGCAGTATTTT. Translation: CASSSRTSGNTDTQYF.

The chain employs TRBV11-2 and TRBJ2-5; D uncertain. V was shortened by 0 bases and J by 3 bases, with 11 bases between the two germline ends. Germline loops: CDR1 SGHAT, CDR2 FQNNGV. The CDR3 consists of 15 residues. The CDR3 DNA follows: TGTGCCAGCAGCTTAGAGGGCACAATAAAAGAGACCCAGTACTTC. Translation: CASSLEGTIKETQYF.

As concerns this clonotype: The CDR3 does not close with the conserved phenylalanine or tryptophan, likely indicating a read error. V is TRBV20-1 and J is TRBJ2-7; 9 bases align to TRBD1. The CDR3 runs to 14 residues. V shed 2 bases and J 6 bases; nucleotides not matched to a gene: 8. Looked up from germline, CDR1 is DFQATT and CDR2 is SNEGSKA (reference sequence). The DNA for the CDR3 is TGCAGTGCTAGAAGGGGACAGGGAGACAGCGAGCAGTACTCC. Amino acid sequence: CSARRGQGDSEQYS.

This clonotype appeared many times. The CDR3 nucleotides are TGTGCCAGCAGTACCGGGACCCACCTACATCCCCTCCACTTT. Translated: CASSTGTHLHPLHF. This chain connects TRBV28 to TRBJ1-6; maybe TRBD1 (5 bases). Trimming shortened V by 5 bases and J by 13 bases, and 18 bases separated the two germline ends. The CDR3 length is 14 residues. Germline CDR1 reads MDHEN; CDR2 reads SYDVKM. The whole variable domain, filled in from reference TRBV28 and TRBJ1-6, reads DVKVTQSSRYLVKRTGEKVFLECVQDMDHENMFWYRQDPGLGLRLIYFSYDVKMKEKGDIPEGYSVSREKKERFSLILESASTNQTSMYLCASSTGTHLHPLHFGNGTRLTVT.

This clonotype has at least ten counts. This rearrangement joins TRBV7-3 to TRBJ2-3; 7 nucleotides line up with TRBD2. J gave up 0 bases and V 6 bases, and 3 bases lay outside the gene matches. Germline V gene data show CDR1 as SGHTA and CDR2 as FQGTGA. CDR3 length: 14 amino acids. The CDR3 loop reads CASSPGGSTDTQYF. CDR3 bases: TGTGCCAGCAGTCCGGGGGGAAGCACAGATACGCAGTATTTT.

A remark on this clonotype: A read error may explain this, as a much larger clone is one base away. V gene TRBV5-1 combines with J gene TRBJ2-5, with 8 positions matching TRBD1. This CDR3 spans 13 amino acids. Germline lookup yields CDR1 SGHRS and CDR2 YFSETQ. The V and J ends lost 4 bases and 7 bases, in that order; junction bases with no gene match: 6. In nucleotides, the CDR3 is TGCGCCAGCAGCCATACAGGGGGAGGGACCCAGTACTTC. Translated: CASSHTGGGTQYF.

This clonotype has a count of ten or more. The chain recombines TRBV6-5 with TRBJ1-1, with a tentative D call TRBD1 (6 bases). Trimming took off 6 bases at V and 0 bases at J, with 14 bases between the two ends. Germline V gene data show CDR1 as MNHEY and CDR2 as SVGAGI. The CDR3 loop spans 15 amino acids. DNA for the CDR3: TGTGCCAGCAGCACTCATGGGACAATGAACACTGAAGCTTTCTTT. Encoded protein: CASSTHGTMNTEAFF.

The genes are TRBV7-8 and TRBJ2-1; D ambiguous. Germline CDR1 reads SGHVS; CDR2 reads FQNEAQ. This CDR3 is built from 15 residues. CDR3 in DNA: TGTCCCATCAGCTTAGTAGCTCTCAGCTACAATGAGCAGTTCTTC. Encoded protein: CPISLVALSYNEQFF.

In this sample, this clonotype turned up many times. The gene calls are TRBV3-1 and TRBJ2-2; a possible D gene is TRBD2 (5 bases). Trimming stripped 6 bases from V and 2 bases from J, with 19 bases between. The CDR3 sequence is 17 residues long. CDR1 is LGHDT and CDR2 is YNNKEL in the germline V gene (reference sequence). DNA for the CDR3: TGTGCCAGCAGGCGGGCGCCTGTGGGAACTAACACCGGGGAGCTGTTTTTT. It translates to CASRRAPVGTNTGELFF. Full variable domain (outside the CDR3, taken from reference TRBV3-1 and TRBJ2-2): DTAVSQTPKYLVTQMGNDKSIKCEQNLGHDTMYWYKQDSKKFLKIMFSYNNKELIINETVPNRFSPKSPDKAHLNLHINSLELGDSAVYFCASRRAPVGTNTGELFFGEGSRLTVL.

This clonotype was seen more than once but under ten times. This rearrangement joins TRBV7-9 to TRBJ1-4, with 7 bases fitting TRBD1. The junction had 5 bases not matched to a gene; V was cut back by 5 bases and J by 8 bases. CDR1 and CDR2 (germline): SEHNR, FQNEAQ (reference sequence). This CDR3 contains 13 residues. The CDR3 region is CASSNRGGEKLFF. CDR3 DNA sequence: TGTGCCAGCAGCAACAGGGGAGGAGAAAAACTGTTTTTT.

The V call is TRBV6-5, the J call TRBJ1-1; TRBD1 matches 8 bases. The germline CDR1 and CDR2 sequences are MNHEY and SVGAGI. The CDR3 extends over 13 amino acids. V gave up 9 bases and J gave up 4 bases; unmatched junction bases: 7. CDR3 nucleotide sequence: TGTGCCAGTTACGCAGGGGGCGGCACTGAAGCTTTCTTT. It translates to CASYAGGGTEAFF.

This clonotype was counted ten times or more. The rearrangement uses TRBV6-6 and TRBJ2-4; D possibly corresponds to TRBD2 (5 bases). CDR1 is MNHNY and CDR2 is SVGAGI in the germline V gene (reference sequence). The CDR3 length is 13 residues. Trimming cost V 6 bases and J 8 bases, with 14 bases left between them. This CDR3 is CASSLSGRDIQYF. Written as DNA, the CDR3 is TGTGCCAGCAGCCTAAGCGGTCGGGACATTCAGTACTTC.

This clonotype is categorized as medium-sized. The chain carries TRBV12-3 or TRBV12-4 and TRBJ1-1, with 10 bases that match TRBD1. This CDR3 is built from 16 residues. V shed 5 bases and J 5 bases; nucleotides not matched to a gene: 11. The CDR3 sequence is CASSPGQGGGYTEAFF. In nucleotides, the CDR3 is TGTGCCAGCAGTCCCGGACAGGGGGGCGGTTATACTGAAGCTTTCTTT.

Ten or more counts support this clonotype. The gene calls are TRBV5-5 and TRBJ1-1; no firm D call. The CDR3 length is 16 residues. Germline CDR1 is SGHKS and CDR2 is YYEKEE (reference sequence). V dropped 4 bases and J dropped 6 bases, with 22 bases sitting between them. The DNA for the CDR3 is TGTGCCAGCAGCACGAGTGGGAGGGCCGGTAGACCTGAAGCTTTCTTT. It yields the protein CASSTSGRAGRPEAFF.

This clonotype was detected many times. V usage is TRBV13 and J usage is TRBJ2-5; 7 bases align to TRBD2. Germline lookup yields CDR1 PRHDT and CDR2 FYEKMQ (reference sequence). This CDR3 spans 17 amino acids. V lost 3 bases and J lost 1; bases outside the gene matches: 11. CDR3 nucleotides: TGTGCCAGCAGCTTCCGCGCCGAACTAGCGCTCCAAGAGACCCAGTACTTC. It encodes CASSFRAELALQETQYF.

At least ten counts were recorded for this clonotype. This chain connects TRBV5-1 to TRBJ2-1, with 8 bases lining up with TRBD1. Per germline, CDR1 SGHRS and CDR2 YFSETQ. CDR3 length: 14 residues. The V gene end was trimmed by 0 bases and the J gene end by 8 bases; junction bases not matched to a gene: 4. CDR3 DNA: TGCGCCAGCAGCTTGGGGACAGGGATTGATGAGCAGTTCTTC. This gives the protein CASSLGTGIDEQFF.